Following are 4 T cell receptor beta chains from one sample sequenced in a study of molecular identifiers for immune sequencing clone quantification. TCRdb re-called the PCR reads through MiXCR, storing one row per CDR3 protein. This table has over 600,000 distinct CDR3 sequences, 15% to 20% appearing once. The sample comprised naive CD8+ T cells from blood, with Jurkat cell RNA spiked in. The subset: FACS-sorted CD8+CD4-CCR7+CD45RA+ naive T cells. All receptors come from a human donor in good health. Some libraries in this study had Jurkat cell RNA spiked in.

Only a few counts were recorded for this clonotype. The chain uses TRBV20-1 and TRBJ2-3; no clear D. The V end was cut by 6 bases, the J end by 3 bases, with 16 bases between. Per the germline V gene, CDR1 is DFQATT and CDR2 is SNEGSKA (reference sequence). The CDR3 contains 14 residues. The DNA of the CDR3 is TGCAGTGCCCGACAACCAGACTTTACAGATACGCAGTATTTT. This encodes CSARQPDFTDTQYF.

This clonotype was seen many times. V is TRBV5-1 and J is TRBJ1-1; a weak D match, TRBD1 (6 bases). This CDR3 has 14 amino acids. Trimming took 2 bases from V and 5 from J, leaving 13 bases between them. From germline, CDR1 is SGHRS and CDR2 YFSETQ. The CDR3 region has the DNA TGCGCCAGCAGCTTTAGCCTAGGGGGAACTGAAGCTTTCTTT. This gives the protein CASSFSLGGTEAFF.

Points on this clonotype: The germline gene is not matched at one end of the junction; a read error may be the cause. This chain connects TRBV2 to TRBJ2-2, with D perhaps matching TRBD2 (6 bases). Germline CDR1 reads SNHLY; CDR2 reads FYNNEI. The CDR3 contains 17 residues. CDR3 sequence (DNA): TGTGCCAGCAGTGAAGCGCTTGGAGCGGGTACGTCCGGGGAGCGGTTTTTT. Translation gives CASSEALGAGTSGERFF.

The chain uses TRBV29-1 and TRBJ2-1; D unclear. This CDR3 comprises 16 residues. Per the germline V gene, CDR1 is SQVTM and CDR2 is ANQGSEA. Trimming removed 3 bases at V and 1 base at J, with 16 bases between. CDR3 sequence (DNA): TGCAGCGTTGAGGGCCTCAGGATTCTATCCTACAATGAGCAGTTCTTC. Protein sequence: CSVEGLRILSYNEQFF.